This TCR beta chain was obtained from a study of T-cell reconstitution after alpha-beta-depleted transplantation in children. Unique molecular identifiers were incorporated during preparation of the TCRbeta library. Using its own MiXCR run on the PCR reads, TCRdb lists one record per CDR3 protein. Among some 340,000 distinct CDR3 sequences listed, about 9.3% were seen once. This clonotype has just a few counts. There are 14 residues in the CDR3. Trimming left V 1 base short and J 3 bases short, with 10 bases between. Per the germline V gene, CDR1 is LGHNA and CDR2 is YSLEER. The gene calls are TRBV4-3 and TRBJ2-7; TRBD2 is a possible D gene (6 bases). The receptor was derived from a human donor who donated a stem cell graft to a child with acute lymphoblastic leukemia. The input for sequencing was PBMCs from the stem cell graft donor, taken from the stem cell graft. The DNA of the CDR3 is TGCGCCAGCAGCCAAGGGTTCGGGAGCTACGAGCAGTACTTC. This encodes CASSQGFGSYEQYF.